The rows below give T cell receptor beta chains drawn from one sample of a study of T cells in Graves' hyperthyroidism and ophthalmopathy. MiXCR was run by TCRdb on the multiplex PCR reads, yielding one entry per CDR3 protein. In the table there are nearly 600,000 distinct CDR3 sequences, around 14% of which are singletons. Sequencing used blood. The source of these receptors is a woman aged 25 to 39 with Graves' hyperthyroidism that later progressed to Graves' ophthalmopathy. Both conserved end residues are part of each CDR3. A D gene is named only where the DNA matches it firmly. Expanded clones get a size class; other rows say once, few or many, or leave the size out.

j_call d_call v_call clone_size cdr3_nt cdr3_aa
TRBJ2-2 NA TRBV20-1 NA TGCAGTGCTAGAGATATGCACACCGGGGAGCTGTTTTTT CSARDMHTGELFF
TRBJ2-7 NA TRBV3-1 many TGTGCCAGCAGTGGGGGACTCTCCTACGAGCAGTACTTC CASSGGLSYEQYF
TRBJ2-1 TRBD1 TRBV28 many TGTGCCAGCAGTTCACCGGGACAGGGGCCAAATGAGCAGTTCTTC CASSSPGQGPNEQFF
TRBJ2-7 NA TRBV10-3 many TGTGCCATCAGCGGGCTCGGTGGGAACGAGCAGTACTTC CAISGLGGNEQYF
TRBJ2-7 TRBD2 TRBV20-1 NA TGCAGTGCGCTGGGACTAGCGGGATCCTACGAGCAGTACTTC CSALGLAGSYEQYF
TRBJ2-1 TRBD2 TRBV14 many TGTGCCAGCAGCCAAGGTGCTAGCGGGAGGGACAATGAGCAGTTCTTC CASSQGASGRDNEQFF
TRBJ2-5 TRBD1 TRBV7-9 many TGTGCCAGCAGCCCCCGGACAGGGGAAGAGACCCAGTACTTC CASSPRTGEETQYF
TRBJ1-3 TRBD1 TRBV18 NA TGTGCCAGCTCACCAGGGACAGGGGAAGCTGGAAACACCATATATTTT CASSPGTGEAGNTIYF
TRBJ2-5 NA TRBV11-2 many TGTGCCAGCAGCTTAGATAACAGGTCAGGGGCCCAGTACTTC CASSLDNRSGAQYF
TRBJ2-6 TRBD2 TRBV6-2/TRBV6-3 NA TGTGCCAGCAGTGCCGGCGGGCAGCGGGACGGTACCCCTGGGGCCAACGTCCTGACTTTC CASSAGGQRDGTPGANVLTF
TRBJ1-5 NA TRBV19 NA TGTGCCAGTAGTAGGGGACATAGTAGCAATCAGCCCCAGCATTTT CASSRGHSSNQPQHF
TRBJ1-5 TRBD1 TRBV28 NA TGTGCCAGCAGTGGACAGGGGTACCAGCCCCAGCATTTT CASSGQGYQPQHF
TRBJ1-3 NA TRBV29-1 few TGCAGCGTTGTTAACTCTGGAAACACCATATATTTT CSVVNSGNTIYF
TRBJ2-1 TRBD2 TRBV27 many TGTGCCAGCAGTACTAGCGGGAGGGGGATTGAGCAGTTCTTC CASSTSGRGIEQFF
TRBJ1-1 NA TRBV10-3 many TGTGCCATCAGTGTACAGGGAGGAAACACTGAAGCTTTCTTT CAISVQGGNTEAFF
TRBJ2-1 TRBD2 TRBV7-2 NA TGTGCCAGCAGCTTGGATAGCGGGCCTCACAATGAGCAGTTCTTC CASSLDSGPHNEQFF
TRBJ2-1 NA TRBV7-9 few TGTGCCAGCAGCTTAGAAGGGCGGGTGGACAGCAAGCAGTTCTTC CASSLEGRVDSKQFF
TRBJ2-7 NA TRBV9 few TGTGCCAGCAGCTCTACCTTAAACGAGCAGTACTTC CASSSTLNEQYF
TRBJ1-5 NA TRBV20-1 many TGCAGTGCTAGGTGGGGGGCTTGGGATCAGCCCCAGCATTTT CSARWGAWDQPQHF
TRBJ1-2 NA TRBV12-3/TRBV12-4 many TGTGCCAGCTATAAGGGGGAGGGAGGTGGCTACACCTTC CASYKGEGGGYTF
TRBJ2-6 TRBD1 TRBV28 NA TGTGCCAGCAGTTTTCCCGGACAGGGTCTCGCTGGGGCCAGCGTCCTGACTTTC CASSFPGQGLAGASVLTF
TRBJ1-6 TRBD1 TRBV19 many TGTGCCAGCACAGGGGGCAATTCACCCCTCCACTTT CASTGGNSPLHF
TRBJ1-4 NA TRBV7-2 many TGTGCCAGCAGCTTAGCGCCGAGCAGGGCGAATGAAAAACTGTTTTTT CASSLAPSRANEKLFF
TRBJ1-1 NA TRBV30 many TGTGCCTGTTACAGATCGGTTGAAGCTTTCTTT CACYRSVEAFF
TRBJ2-2 NA TRBV15 few TGTGCCACCAGCGGGACGTTAGGGGGGGAGCTGTTTTTT CATSGTLGGELFF
TRBJ2-7 TRBD1 TRBV27 NA TGTGCCAGCAGGCCGACAGGGGGCTTCTACGAGCAGTACTTC CASRPTGGFYEQYF
TRBJ1-5 NA TRBV7-9 NA TGTGCCAGCAGCTTAGTGCGGGGGGGCGGCGAGCCCCAGCATTTT CASSLVRGGGEPQHF
TRBJ2-7 NA TRBV6-1 NA TGTGCCAGCAGTACCCCGGGAAGGGTCCATCTCTACGAGCAGTACTTC CASSTPGRVHLYEQYF
TRBJ2-5 TRBD1 TRBV25-1 few TGTGCCAGCAGTAACCTGGGACAGAAAATCCAAGAGACCCAGTACTTC CASSNLGQKIQETQYF
TRBJ1-2 TRBD1 TRBV28 many TGTGCCAGCAGTTTATGGGAGGGGGCGAAAGACTATGGCTACACCTTC CASSLWEGAKDYGYTF
TRBJ2-5 TRBD1 TRBV5-1 many TGCGCCAGCAGCTCGAACAGGGGGCGTGAGGAGACCCAGTACTTC CASSSNRGREETQYF
TRBJ2-1 NA TRBV7-9 once TGTGCCGGCAGCTTAGGCGGGGCCCAGGTAAAGGGTGAGCAGTTCTTC CAGSLGGAQVKGEQFF
TRBJ2-1 TRBD1 TRBV19 NA TGTGCCAGTAGTCCCCCCGGGACAGGCTACAATGAGCAGTTCTTC CASSPPGTGYNEQFF
TRBJ2-1 NA TRBV20-1 NA TGCAGTGCCTATCCCGGGGGAGATGAGCAGTTCTTC CSAYPGGDEQFF
TRBJ2-7 TRBD1 TRBV6-2/TRBV6-3 NA TGTGCCAGCACGCCCGGGACAGCAGCCTACGAGCAGTACTTC CASTPGTAAYEQYF
TRBJ2-1 NA TRBV12-3/TRBV12-4 NA TGTGCCAGCAGTGGAGCGGGCGGCAAGGGCGATGAGCAGTTCTTC CASSGAGGKGDEQFF
TRBJ1-2 NA TRBV20-1 many TGCAGTGCTAGAGATAGGATCGAGGATGGCTACACCTTC CSARDRIEDGYTF